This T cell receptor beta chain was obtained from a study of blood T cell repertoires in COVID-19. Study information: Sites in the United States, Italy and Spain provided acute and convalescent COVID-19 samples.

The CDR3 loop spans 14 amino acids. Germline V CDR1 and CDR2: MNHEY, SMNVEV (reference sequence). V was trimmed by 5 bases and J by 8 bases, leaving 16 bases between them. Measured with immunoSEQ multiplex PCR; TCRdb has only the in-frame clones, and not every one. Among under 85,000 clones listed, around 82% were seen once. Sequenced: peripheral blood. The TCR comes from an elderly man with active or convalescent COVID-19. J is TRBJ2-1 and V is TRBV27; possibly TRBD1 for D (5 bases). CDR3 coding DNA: TGTGCCAGCAGTAGAAGACAGATCAGCGATGAGCAGTTCTTC. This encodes CASSRRQISDEQFF.